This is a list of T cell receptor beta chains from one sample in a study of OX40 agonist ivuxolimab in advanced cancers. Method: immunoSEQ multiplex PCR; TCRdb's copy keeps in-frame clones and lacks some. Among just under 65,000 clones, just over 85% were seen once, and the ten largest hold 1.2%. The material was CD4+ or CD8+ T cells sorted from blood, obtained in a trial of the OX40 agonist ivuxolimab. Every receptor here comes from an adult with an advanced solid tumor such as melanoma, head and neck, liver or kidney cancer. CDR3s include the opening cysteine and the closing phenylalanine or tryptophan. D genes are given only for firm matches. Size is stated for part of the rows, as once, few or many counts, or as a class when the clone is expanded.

cdr3_nt: TGTGCCAGCAGTTTATCCGCTAGCACAGATACGCAGTATTTT
cdr3_aa: CASSLSASTDTQYF
cdr3_length: 14
d_call: -
j_call: TRBJ2-3
v_call: TRBV27
clone_size: -

cdr3_nt: TGTGCCAGCAGCCTGTTGGAGGATTCACCCCTCCACTTT
cdr3_aa: CASSLLEDSPLHF
cdr3_length: 13
d_call: -
j_call: TRBJ1-6
v_call: TRBV4-2
clone_size: -

cdr3_nt: TGTGCCAGCACTCGGGGGGGCGTAACCTACGAGCAGTACTTC
cdr3_aa: CASTRGGVTYEQYF
cdr3_length: 14
d_call: TRBD2
j_call: TRBJ2-7
v_call: TRBV28
clone_size: -

cdr3_nt: TGTGCCAGCAGCTTATCAGACTCTGGGGCCAACGTCCTGACTTTC
cdr3_aa: CASSLSDSGANVLTF
cdr3_length: 15
d_call: -
j_call: TRBJ2-6
v_call: TRBV7-3
clone_size: -

cdr3_nt: TGTGCCAGCAGCCAAGAGGGGGCGTCTGGAAACACCATATATTTT
cdr3_aa: CASSQEGASGNTIYF
cdr3_length: 15
d_call: -
j_call: TRBJ1-3
v_call: TRBV4-2
clone_size: -

cdr3_nt: TGTGCCAGCAGCACACAAGCTTCCGGGGAGCTGTTTTTT
cdr3_aa: CASSTQASGELFF
cdr3_length: 13
d_call: -
j_call: TRBJ2-2
v_call: TRBV7-3
clone_size: -

cdr3_nt: TGTGCCAGCAGTTTACAGGGCATGGCGGAGACCCAGTACTTC
cdr3_aa: CASSLQGMAETQYF
cdr3_length: 14
d_call: -
j_call: TRBJ2-5
v_call: TRBV6-6
clone_size: few

cdr3_nt: TGTGCCTGGTCAAGATCGAGCGGGAGAGGGGAGACCCAGTACTTC
cdr3_aa: CAWSRSSGRGETQYF
cdr3_length: 15
d_call: TRBD2
j_call: TRBJ2-5
v_call: TRBV30
clone_size: once

cdr3_nt: TGTGCCAGCAGCTTAAACTGGGATCGACTAGCGGACCAGTACTTC
cdr3_aa: CASSLNWDRLADQYF
cdr3_length: 15
d_call: TRBD2
j_call: TRBJ2-5
v_call: TRBV7-2
clone_size: -

cdr3_nt: TGTGCCAGCAGCTTGCTGGGATACACAGATACGCAGTATTTT
cdr3_aa: CASSLLGYTDTQYF
cdr3_length: 14
d_call: -
j_call: TRBJ2-3
v_call: TRBV7-3
clone_size: -

cdr3_nt: TGTGCCAGCCGCACTGCATCCAGGCAGCCCCAGCATTTT
cdr3_aa: CASRTASRQPQHF
cdr3_length: 13
d_call: -
j_call: TRBJ1-5
v_call: TRBV6-5
clone_size: -

cdr3_nt: TGTGCCAGCAGCTTTTTTTCAGGTGTGACCGTCCTGACTTTC
cdr3_aa: CASSFFSGVTVLTF
cdr3_length: 14
d_call: -
j_call: TRBJ2-6
v_call: TRBV7-2
clone_size: -

cdr3_nt: TGTGCCAGTAGTATGCCGGGACAGGGGCAGTACTTC
cdr3_aa: CASSMPGQGQYF
cdr3_length: 12
d_call: TRBD1
j_call: TRBJ2-7
v_call: TRBV19
clone_size: -

cdr3_nt: TGCAGCGTGGCCGAGGGAGTTTTTGATTCACCCCTCCACTTT
cdr3_aa: CSVAEGVFDSPLHF
cdr3_length: 14
d_call: -
j_call: TRBJ1-6
v_call: TRBV29-1
clone_size: -

cdr3_nt: TGTGCCAGTACGTCAAACTATGGCTACACCTTC
cdr3_aa: CASTSNYGYTF
cdr3_length: 11
d_call: -
j_call: TRBJ1-2
v_call: TRBV9
clone_size: few

cdr3_nt: TGCGCCAGCAGGGACCCCTGGGCCTACAATGAGCAGTTCTTC
cdr3_aa: CASRDPWAYNEQFF
cdr3_length: 14
d_call: -
j_call: TRBJ2-1
v_call: TRBV10-2
clone_size: -

cdr3_nt: TGCAGCGTTGGGACAGGGCGGGAGACCCAGTACTTC
cdr3_aa: CSVGTGRETQYF
cdr3_length: 12
d_call: TRBD1
j_call: TRBJ2-5
v_call: TRBV29-1
clone_size: -

cdr3_nt: TGTGCCAGCAGTTCCGGACAGGGTGGCACAGATACGCAGTATTTT
cdr3_aa: CASSSGQGGTDTQYF
cdr3_length: 15
d_call: TRBD1
j_call: TRBJ2-3
v_call: TRBV6-6
clone_size: -

cdr3_nt: TGTGCCAGCAGTGAAGCAGGGATTAGCAATCAGCCCCAGCATTTT
cdr3_aa: CASSEAGISNQPQHF
cdr3_length: 15
d_call: -
j_call: TRBJ1-5
v_call: TRBV2
clone_size: -

cdr3_nt: TGTGCCAGCAGCTTAGATCAGGCGGGGGAGCAGTTCTTC
cdr3_aa: CASSLDQAGEQFF
cdr3_length: 13
d_call: -
j_call: TRBJ2-1
v_call: TRBV11-2
clone_size: -

cdr3_nt: TGTGCCAGCTCACCACTGAGAGACTCCTACAATGAGCAGTTCTTC
cdr3_aa: CASSPLRDSYNEQFF
cdr3_length: 15
d_call: -
j_call: TRBJ2-1
v_call: TRBV18
clone_size: -

cdr3_nt: TGTGCCAGCAGCTTGGCTCTAGCGGAGGGTTCCTACGAGCAGTACTTC
cdr3_aa: CASSLALAEGSYEQYF
cdr3_length: 16
d_call: TRBD2
j_call: TRBJ2-7
v_call: TRBV11-3
clone_size: -

cdr3_nt: TGTGCCAGCAGCTTATCCCCAGCGGCACAAGAGACCCAGTACTTC
cdr3_aa: CASSLSPAAQETQYF
cdr3_length: 15
d_call: -
j_call: TRBJ2-5
v_call: TRBV7-3
clone_size: -

cdr3_nt: TGTGCCAGCAGCACCGAGGAAAAACTGTTTTTT
cdr3_aa: CASSTEEKLFF
cdr3_length: 11
d_call: -
j_call: TRBJ1-4
v_call: TRBV6-6
clone_size: -

cdr3_nt: TGTGCCAGCAGCCACAGCGGGAGCGATGGCAATGAGCAGTTCTTC
cdr3_aa: CASSHSGSDGNEQFF
cdr3_length: 15
d_call: TRBD2
j_call: TRBJ2-1
v_call: TRBV5-8
clone_size: -

cdr3_nt: TGTGCCAGCAGCTTAGTGGTGGGTACGCAGTATTTT
cdr3_aa: CASSLVVGTQYF
cdr3_length: 12
d_call: -
j_call: TRBJ2-3
v_call: TRBV11-2
clone_size: -

cdr3_nt: TGCGCCAGCAGCTTGGACCCGAACACTGAAGCTTTCTTT
cdr3_aa: CASSLDPNTEAFF
cdr3_length: 13
d_call: -
j_call: TRBJ1-1
v_call: TRBV5-1
clone_size: -

cdr3_nt: -
cdr3_aa: CAWSELTFGPQHF
cdr3_length: 13
d_call: -
j_call: TRBJ1-5
v_call: TRBV30
clone_size: -

cdr3_nt: TGTGCCAGCAGACCTGGGGCCAACGTCCTGACTTTC
cdr3_aa: CASRPGANVLTF
cdr3_length: 12
d_call: -
j_call: TRBJ2-6
v_call: TRBV7-2
clone_size: few

cdr3_nt: TGTGCCAGCAGTGAAGGGGGACTAGCGGGAGGTAGCACAGATACGCAGTATTTT
cdr3_aa: CASSEGGLAGGSTDTQYF
cdr3_length: 18
d_call: TRBD2
j_call: TRBJ2-3
v_call: TRBV2
clone_size: few

cdr3_nt: TGTGCCAGCAGTTACTCTTGGCGGGAGGGTTACAATGAGCAGTTCTTC
cdr3_aa: CASSYSWREGYNEQFF
cdr3_length: 16
d_call: TRBD2
j_call: TRBJ2-1
v_call: TRBV6-5
clone_size: -

cdr3_nt: TGTGCCAGCACCTCTCCCTCAAGCAATCAGCCCCAGCATTTT
cdr3_aa: CASTSPSSNQPQHF
cdr3_length: 14
d_call: -
j_call: TRBJ1-5
v_call: TRBV28
clone_size: -

cdr3_nt: TGTGCCAGCAGCCCCCGCGGTAGCGCGAACCCCTACGAGCAGTACTTC
cdr3_aa: CASSPRGSANPYEQYF
cdr3_length: 16
d_call: -
j_call: TRBJ2-7
v_call: TRBV11-2
clone_size: -

cdr3_nt: TGTGCCAGCAGTGACGGCGGTTTCCTAGCGGCTTTCTTT
cdr3_aa: CASSDGGFLAAFF
cdr3_length: 13
d_call: -
j_call: TRBJ1-1
v_call: TRBV2
clone_size: -

cdr3_nt: TGTGCCAGTAGTCCCTGGACAGGGGGCGAACTTCAGCCCCAGCATTTT
cdr3_aa: CASSPWTGGELQPQHF
cdr3_length: 16
d_call: TRBD1
j_call: TRBJ1-5
v_call: TRBV19
clone_size: -

cdr3_nt: TGTGCCAGCAGCTTATTGGGCAGGGGTCCGAGGGAGCAGTACTTC
cdr3_aa: CASSLLGRGPREQYF
cdr3_length: 15
d_call: -
j_call: TRBJ2-7
v_call: TRBV7-9
clone_size: -

cdr3_nt: TGTGCCAGCAGCTTGGGCGGAGTTAGCACAGATACGCAGTATTTT
cdr3_aa: CASSLGGVSTDTQYF
cdr3_length: 15
d_call: -
j_call: TRBJ2-3
v_call: TRBV7-9
clone_size: -

cdr3_nt: TGCGCCAGCAGCCAAGACGTTATGCGCCGCGCCGAGCAGTACTTC
cdr3_aa: CASSQDVMRRAEQYF
cdr3_length: 15
d_call: -
j_call: TRBJ2-7
v_call: TRBV4-1
clone_size: -

cdr3_nt: TGTGCCAGCAGTTTGGGACTAGCGGGAGGCGAGACCCAGTACTTC
cdr3_aa: CASSLGLAGGETQYF
cdr3_length: 15
d_call: TRBD2
j_call: TRBJ2-5
v_call: TRBV6-5
clone_size: -

cdr3_nt: TGCAGCACCCTCGGGGGTTCTGAAGCTTTCTTT
cdr3_aa: CSTLGGSEAFF
cdr3_length: 11
d_call: -
j_call: TRBJ1-1
v_call: TRBV29-1
clone_size: -

cdr3_nt: TGTGCCAGCAGTTTAATAACTGAAGCTTTCTTT
cdr3_aa: CASSLITEAFF
cdr3_length: 11
d_call: -
j_call: TRBJ1-1
v_call: TRBV7-9
clone_size: -

cdr3_nt: TGCGCCAGCAGCGGTCCCCGGGAGGGCCGAGACTACGAGCAGTACTTC
cdr3_aa: CASSGPREGRDYEQYF
cdr3_length: 16
d_call: TRBD2
j_call: TRBJ2-7
v_call: TRBV4-3
clone_size: -

cdr3_nt: TGCAGCGCTTCTCACTCCGTTGGTGAGCAGTTCTTC
cdr3_aa: CSASHSVGEQFF
cdr3_length: 12
d_call: -
j_call: TRBJ2-1
v_call: TRBV29-1
clone_size: -

cdr3_nt: TGTGCCAGCAGCTTAGGCCTAGCGGGAAGCACAGATACGCAGTATTTT
cdr3_aa: CASSLGLAGSTDTQYF
cdr3_length: 16
d_call: TRBD2
j_call: TRBJ2-3
v_call: TRBV11-2
clone_size: -

cdr3_nt: TGCGCCAGCAGCTTGGACGGGGGGCCTGCTTTCTTT
cdr3_aa: CASSLDGGPAFF
cdr3_length: 12
d_call: -
j_call: TRBJ1-1
v_call: TRBV5-1
clone_size: -